This TCR beta chain appears in the sequencing data of a study of cytomegalovirus exposure and HLA in healthy donors. On the study more broadly: A later analysis reported the same platform for the roughly 110 validation repertoires and the approximately 720 first-cohort repertoires.

Assay: immunoSEQ multiplex PCR; the TCRdb copy retains only in-frame clones and omits some. The sample lists roughly 220,000 clones; over 80% were seen once. Note on this clone: Its specificity is not known.

Overall study results and limits: Many donors carried some public TCRs, although rarity characterized most TCR sequences. A few CMV-associated chains proved CMV antigen-specific in vitro. A list of 150 or so TCR beta chains associated with cytomegalovirus was given.

Per germline, CDR1 MNHEY and CDR2 SVGAGI. V lost 5 bases to trimming and J lost 6 bases, with 17 bases between them. The CDR3 has 14 residues. Sequenced input: PBMCs. The chain carries TRBV6-5 and TRBJ2-7, with D possibly matching TRBD1 (6 bases). The source of this sequence is a woman in her 30s in good health and CMV-seropositive. The DNA of the CDR3 is TGTGCCAGCAGTGCCATCAGGGGATCCCCCGAGCAGTACTTC. Its protein product is CASSAIRGSPEQYF.